The sequence of this TCR beta chain was determined in a study of blood T cell repertoires in COVID-19. This CDR3 contains 14 residues. V lost 3 bases, J lost 2 bases, and 5 bases stayed unmatched. Per the germline V gene, CDR1 is DFQATT and CDR2 is SNEGSKA (reference sequence). Data came from immunoSEQ multiplex PCR; TCRdb stores just in-frame clones and leaves some out. The repertoire has around 250,000 clones, 91% of them found once; the top ten carry about 3%. Participants' own reports of clinical history determined their cohort assignment. The V gene is TRBV20-1, the J gene TRBJ2-5, with 8 nucleotides matching TRBD2. The TCR was taken from a man aged 35-49 years who had been exposed to COVID-19. Sequenced: PBMCs or T cells enriched from blood (not recorded which). CDR3 amino acids: CSASLVAGQETQYF. CDR3 DNA: TGCAGTGCTAGTCTAGTAGCGGGACAAGAGACCCAGTACTTC.